These 8 T cell receptor beta chains came from one sample sequenced in a study of blood T cell repertoires in COVID-19. Using immunoSEQ multiplex PCR, the repertoire was profiled, and TCRdb retains in-frame clones only, with some absent. The data hold about 230,000 clones, with over 65% observed a single time. Input material: peripheral blood. Receptors were obtained from a woman aged 70-85 years with active or convalescent COVID-19.

Only a few counts were recorded for this clone. The V call is TRBV27, the J call TRBJ2-3; the match to TRBD1 covers 8 bases. Germline loops: CDR1 MNHEY, CDR2 SMNVEV (reference sequence). There are 14 residues in the CDR3. Trimming cost V 6 bases and J 3 bases; bases outside gene matches: 5. CDR3 protein: CASSRQGWTDTQYF. In nucleotides, the CDR3 is TGTGCCAGCAGCCGACAGGGGTGGACAGATACGCAGTATTTT.

V usage is TRBV11-2 and J usage is TRBJ1-2, with D possibly matching TRBD1 (6 bases). Trimming took 1 base from V and 4 from J, leaving 10 bases between them. Germline V gene lookup returns CDR1 SGHAT and CDR2 FQNNGV. This CDR3 comprises 14 residues. This CDR3 is CASSLAEDSYGYTF. The CDR3 DNA reads as TGTGCCAGCAGCTTAGCCGAGGACAGCTATGGCTACACCTTC.

This clone was picked up a small number of times. V usage is TRBV18 and J usage is TRBJ1-5; 7 nucleotides align to TRBD1. This CDR3 is built from 17 residues. Germline V gene lookup returns CDR1 KGHSH and CDR2 LQKENI. Trimming cost V 5 bases and J 0 bases; bases outside gene matches: 10. The CDR3 reads CASSRGTAGYSNQPQHF. CDR3 nucleotides: TGTGCCAGCTCAAGAGGGACAGCAGGTTATAGCAATCAGCCCCAGCATTTT.

The V and J genes are TRBV5-1 and TRBJ2-1, with 8 bases identical to TRBD1. The CDR3 loop spans 15 amino acids. V lost 1 base, J lost 5 bases, and 5 bases stayed unmatched. Germline assignment: CDR1 SGHRS and CDR2 YFSETQ. The CDR3 protein is CASSLLDRVNNEQFF. The CDR3 DNA reads TGCGCCAGCAGCTTGTTGGACAGGGTAAACAATGAGCAGTTCTTC.

This clone was seen only a few times. The J gene is TRBJ1-6, the V gene TRBV19; a weak D match, TRBD1 (5 bases). This CDR3 is built from 13 residues. Trimming pared 7 bases from V and 6 bases from J, leaving 10 bases between. Per the germline V gene, CDR1 is LNHDA and CDR2 is SQIVND (reference sequence). In DNA form, the CDR3 reads TGTGCCAGTATGGACAACTCTAATTCACCCCTCCACTTT. This gives the protein CASMDNSNSPLHF.

This chain connects TRBV7-9 to TRBJ1-2, with 7 bases matching TRBD1. CDR1 and CDR2 from the germline V gene are SEHNR and FQNEAQ (reference sequence). This CDR3 comprises 16 residues. V was clipped by 0 bases and J by 4 bases; unmatched bases: 8. The CDR3 nucleotides read TGTGCCAGCAGCTTAGCCTTTAACAGGGACAGCTATGGCTACACCTTC. Protein: CASSLAFNRDSYGYTF.

This clone has more than one count but fewer than ten. The J gene is TRBJ1-3, the V gene TRBV6-5, with TRBD1 as a possible D gene (5 bases). CDR1 and CDR2 from the germline V gene are MNHEY and SVGAGI. V was cut by 6 bases and J by 4 bases, with 10 bases left in between. The CDR3 spans 13 residues. The CDR3, as DNA: TGTGCCAGCAGGCTCCCAGGGGGAAACACCATATATTTT. As protein: CASRLPGGNTIYF.

This rearrangement joins TRBV10-3 to TRBJ2-1; D not certain. CDR3 length: 13 amino acids. Germline CDR1 and CDR2: ENHRY and SYGVKD. V was trimmed by 4 bases and J by 10 bases, leaving 14 bases between them. Written as DNA, the CDR3 is TGTGCCATCAGTGGAGAGAGGTGGCGCGAGCAGTTCTTC. This translates into CAISGERWREQFF.